The 4 T cell receptor beta chains presented below share a single source sample, sequenced in a study of blood T cell dynamics during melanoma immunotherapy. Sequenced by immunoSEQ multiplex PCR; TCRdb stores in-frame clones only, minus some. The repertoire holds a few thousand clones, with more than 85% as singletons. As to time point: pre-treatment baseline. The source was blood, collected from a patient treated with checkpoint blockade. These receptors were collected from a human donor with melanoma.

This clone was seen a single time. V usage is TRBV4-2 and J usage is TRBJ1-1; D unresolved. This CDR3 has 15 residues. Germline CDR1 LGHNA, CDR2 YNFKEQ. Trimming pared 4 bases from V and 1 base from J, leaving 13 bases between. CDR3 region: CASSPVREQNTEAFF. CDR3 DNA: TGTGCCAGCAGCCCTGTTCGGGAGCAGAACACTGAAGCTTTCTTT.

This chain links TRBV23-1 with TRBJ2-3; 9 nucleotides agree with TRBD1. TRBV23-1 is sorted into the ORF group, with uncertain function. Losses at the gene ends were 4 bases for V and 2 bases for J; bases not matched to a gene: 7. CDR3 length equals 16 residues. The CDR3 DNA reads as TGCGCCAGCAGTCGGGACAGGGACCCGTCCACAGATACGCAGTATTTT. This translates into CASSRDRDPSTDTQYF.

J is TRBJ1-3 and V is TRBV27; no clear D. This CDR3 has 14 residues. Between the trimmed V and J ends, which lost 4 bases and 0 bases, there was a span of 7 bases. Germline-derived CDR1 and CDR2 are MNHEY and SMNVEV (reference sequence). CDR3 DNA: TGTGCCAGCAGTTCAGCCGTCTCTGGAAACACCATATATTTT. Its protein is CASSSAVSGNTIYF.

V is TRBV5-8 and J is TRBJ2-3; D is unclear. Trimming removed 2 bases at V and 2 bases at J, with 12 bases between. Germline V gives CDR1 SGHTS, CDR2 YDEGEE. This CDR3 contains 15 residues. CDR3 sequence: CASSLEIGYTDTQYF. The CDR3 DNA reads TGTGCCAGCAGCTTAGAGATAGGGTACACAGATACGCAGTATTTT.